These 23 T cell receptor beta chains were sequenced from one sample in a study of neoadjuvant anti-PD-1 for oral cavity cancer. Sequencing used immunoSEQ multiplex PCR; TCRdb keeps in-frame clones, though not all of them. The sample yields roughly 13,000 clones, just under 75% seen once. This sample's time point: after neoadjuvant nivolumab, at surgical resection. Sequenced material: PBMCs, taken after nivolumab (anti-PD-1) treatment. Receptors originate from a person aged 35-79 years with oral cavity squamous cell carcinoma.

The gene calls are TRBV29-1 and TRBJ2-1, with 10 nucleotides matching TRBD2. Trimming at V came to 6 bases and at J to 7 bases, leaving 12 bases not matched to a gene. The CDR3 loop spans 15 amino acids. CDR1 and CDR2 from the germline V gene are SQVTM and ANQGSEA. The CDR3 DNA is TGCAGCGTGGAGGTTAGCGGGAGGATGGGGAATGAGCAGTTCTTC. It yields the protein CSVEVSGRMGNEQFF.

This rearrangement joins TRBV2 to TRBJ1-1, with D hard to call. V shed 6 bases and J shed 8 bases, with 13 bases lying between them. Germline CDR1 and CDR2: SNHLY and FYNNEI. CDR3 length: 12 residues. Written as DNA, the CDR3 is TGTGCCAGCAGCCCACTCTCCCGGGAAGCTTTCTTT. Translated: CASSPLSREAFF. Combining the CDR3 with reference TRBV2 and TRBJ1-1 gives the whole variable domain EPEVTQTPSHQVTQMGQEVILRCVPISNHLYFYWYRQILGQKVEFLVSFYNNEISEKSEIFDDQFSVERPDGSNFTLKIRSTKLEDSAMYFCASSPLSREAFFGQGTRLTVV.

The chain combines TRBV7-3 with TRBJ2-1, with D maybe TRBD2 (6 bases). The length of the CDR3 is 12 residues. The germline V gene has CDR1 SGHTA and CDR2 FQGTGA. V gave up 1 base and J gave up 10 bases, with 8 bases separating them. The chain's CDR3 is CASSLSGVEQFF. DNA of the CDR3: TGTGCCAGCAGCTTAAGCGGGGTCGAGCAGTTCTTC.

V usage is TRBV5-1 and J usage is TRBJ2-7; D unclear. Deletions cut 4 bases from V and 4 bases from J, with 18 bases between. Looked up from germline, CDR1 is SGHRS and CDR2 is YFSETQ. The CDR3 has 15 residues. CDR3 DNA sequence: TGCGCCAGCAGCCCGGGCACGCTTCCAACTTACGAGCAGTACTTC. Encoded protein: CASSPGTLPTYEQYF.

The CDR3 DNA reads TGTGCCAGTAGTATTAACAGGGGATTACGAGGCTACACCTTC. Translated: CASSINRGLRGYTF. The chain carries TRBV19 and TRBJ1-2, with 7 bases identical to TRBD1. The CDR3 length is 14 residues. From germline, CDR1 is LNHDA and CDR2 SQIVND (reference sequence). J lost 8 bases, V lost 3 bases, and 9 bases had no gene match.

The CDR3 DNA reads TGTGCCAGCAGCTTATTCATAGAGAACACTGAAGCTTTCTTT. Translating gives CASSLFIENTEAFF. V usage is TRBV7-9 and J usage is TRBJ1-1, with D unresolved. In germline, CDR1 is SEHNR, CDR2 FQNEAQ (reference sequence). Trimming removed 2 bases at V and 1 base at J, with 8 bases between. This CDR3 contains 14 residues.

The chain employs TRBV5-1 and TRBJ2-2; 11 positions match TRBD2. The CDR3 spans 16 residues. Germline-derived CDR1 and CDR2 are SGHRS and YFSETQ. J was trimmed by 2 bases and V by 3 bases; bases with no gene match: 3. The CDR3 bases are TGCGCCAGCAGCTCCGGGACTAGCGGTAACACCGGGGAGCTGTTTTTT. Protein: CASSSGTSGNTGELFF.

The chain uses TRBV7-9 and TRBJ2-7; the match to TRBD1 covers 7 bases. This CDR3 is built from 14 residues. V lost 3 bases, J lost 2 bases, and 4 bases stayed unmatched. CDR1 and CDR2 from the germline V gene are SEHNR and FQNEAQ (reference sequence). The CDR3 DNA reads TGTGCCAGCAGCTTCGAGGGGGCCGCCTACGAGCAGTACTTC. Residues: CASSFEGAAYEQYF.

The chain carries TRBV11-2 and TRBJ2-7; D is undetermined. The CDR3 runs 13 residues. CDR1 is SGHAT and CDR2 is FQNNGV in the germline V gene. V lost 2 bases to trimming and J lost 5 bases, with 10 bases between them. The chain's CDR3 is CASSLKWFHEQYF. The CDR3 DNA follows: TGTGCCAGCAGCTTAAAGTGGTTCCACGAGCAGTACTTC.

The chain joins TRBV4-2 to TRBJ2-2; tentative D call: TRBD1 (5 bases). The germline CDR1 and CDR2 sequences are LGHNA and YNFKEQ. The V and J ends lost 0 bases and 6 bases respectively, with 14 bases between them. CDR3 size: 16 residues. The CDR3: CASSQDPRVGAGELFF. The DNA of the CDR3 is TGTGCCAGCAGCCAAGATCCCAGAGTAGGGGCCGGGGAGCTGTTTTTT.

This clone has a single count. V and J are TRBV7-9 and TRBJ1-1; D perhaps matches TRBD1 (5 bases). V lost 4 bases and J lost 5, with 20 bases in between. There are 16 residues in the CDR3. The V gene's germline CDR1 is SEHNR and CDR2 FQNEAQ (reference sequence). For the CDR3, the DNA is TGTGCCAGCAGCTCCCCAGCCGGGGCTGGTGGGACTGAAGCTTTCTTT. The encoded protein is CASSSPAGAGGTEAFF.

The rearrangement joins TRBV21-1 to TRBJ2-5; the table's D call, TRBD2, has no DNA check behind it. TRBV21-1 is a known pseudogene. The CDR3 spans 13 residues. Here the CDR3 reads CASSFLGGGTQYF. The CDR3 DNA reads TGTGCCAGCAGCTTCCTGGGGGGAGGGACCCAGTACTTC.

This clone has a single count. The chain links TRBV6-5 to TRBJ1-1, with D unclear. Germline assignment: CDR1 MNHEY and CDR2 SVGAGI. Between the trimmed V and J ends, which lost 2 bases and 1 base, there was a span of 8 bases. The CDR3 is 14 amino acids. CDR3 residues: CASSYDTRNTEAFF. CDR3 DNA sequence: TGTGCCAGCAGTTACGACACTAGGAACACTGAAGCTTTCTTT.

The genes are TRBV14 and TRBJ2-1, with D maybe TRBD2 (6 bases). Germline V lookup: CDR1 SGHDN, CDR2 FVKESK. V was pared by 4 bases and J by 3 bases, with 7 bases between. The CDR3 extends over 13 amino acids. CDR3 coding DNA: TGTGCCAGCAGCCGGGACTTCTACAATGAGCAGTTCTTC. It translates to CASSRDFYNEQFF. Full variable domain (outside the CDR3, taken from reference TRBV14 and TRBJ2-1): EAGVTQFPSHSVIEKGQTVTLRCDPISGHDNLYWYRRVMGKEIKFLLHFVKESKQDESGMPNNRFLAERTGGTYSTLKVQPAELEDSGVYFCASSRDFYNEQFFGPGTRLTVL.

This clone was counted only a few times. V and J are TRBV28 and TRBJ1-5, with a weak D call TRBD1 (5 bases). The CDR3 runs 17 residues. V lost 4 bases and J 0 bases, leaving 16 bases between the germline ends. CDR1 and CDR2 (germline): MDHEN, SYDVKM. The CDR3 is CASSSQGGGYSNQPQHF. The DNA for the CDR3 is TGTGCCAGCAGTTCCCAGGGAGGAGGTTATAGCAATCAGCCCCAGCATTTT.

V gene TRBV7-9 combines with J gene TRBJ2-1; TRBD1 aligns across 7 bases. CDR3 length equals 15 residues. The V gene's germline CDR1 is SEHNR and CDR2 FQNEAQ (reference sequence). J lost 1 base, V lost 4 bases, and 4 bases had no gene match. CDR3 residues: CASSWDSGSYNEQFF. CDR3 bases: TGTGCCAGCAGCTGGGACAGCGGTTCCTACAATGAGCAGTTCTTC.

The J gene is TRBJ1-2, the V gene TRBV28; a weak D match, TRBD1 (6 bases). V shed 5 bases and J shed 2 bases, with 12 bases lying between them. Germline assignment: CDR1 MDHEN and CDR2 SYDVKM. CDR3 length: 14 amino acids. The CDR3 loop is CASSATGMNYGYTF. The CDR3 coding sequence is TGTGCCAGCAGTGCTACAGGGATGAACTATGGCTACACCTTC.

V usage is TRBV27 and J usage is TRBJ2-2, with D possibly TRBD1 on 6 matching bases. V was clipped by 4 bases and J by 3 bases, with 18 bases between them. Germline V CDR1 and CDR2: MNHEY, SMNVEV (reference sequence). CDR3 size: 17 residues. The chain's CDR3 is CASSSSLTGRHTGELFF. DNA for the CDR3: TGTGCCAGCAGTTCCAGCTTAACAGGGCGTCACACCGGGGAGCTGTTTTTT.

This chain uses TRBV10-3 with TRBJ2-2; D is perhaps TRBD2 (6 bases). The CDR3 contains 19 residues. The germline CDR1 and CDR2 sequences are ENHRY and SYGVKD. Deletions cut 0 bases from V and 5 bases from J, with 22 bases between. CDR3 sequence: CAISESSPSVSSRTGELFF. The CDR3 bases are TGTGCCATCAGTGAGTCTTCCCCTAGCGTGTCAAGCCGGACCGGGGAGCTGTTTTTT.

The V call is TRBV7-9, the J call TRBJ2-7; D not resolved. The V and J ends lost 1 base and 0 bases respectively, with 7 bases between them. CDR1 and CDR2 (germline): SEHNR, FQNEAQ (reference sequence). The CDR3 spans 14 residues. CDR3 loop: CASSLGASSYEQYF. In nucleotides, the CDR3 is TGTGCCAGCAGCTTAGGTGCCAGCTCCTACGAGCAGTACTTC.

The chain has TRBV30 and TRBJ1-1; D unclear. CDR3 length: 14 residues. Deletions cut 3 bases from V and 0 bases from J, with 11 bases between. Germline CDR1 and CDR2: GTSNPN and SVGIG (reference sequence). The CDR3 DNA reads TGTGCCTGGAGGCGGGGTCCTATGAACACTGAAGCTTTCTTT. It is translated as CAWRRGPMNTEAFF.

This clone was seen a few times. This rearrangement joins TRBV5-8 to TRBJ1-5; tentative D call: TRBD1 (5 bases). CDR1 is SGHTS, CDR2 YDEGEE, per germline. Trimming shortened V by 3 bases and J by 5 bases, and 18 bases separated the two germline ends. The CDR3 extends over 16 amino acids. CDR3 sequence reads: CASSSRRGGSYQPQHF. Written as DNA, the CDR3 is TGTGCCAGCAGCTCCCGCCGCGGGGGGTCGTATCAGCCCCAGCATTTT.

The V and J genes are TRBV10-3 and TRBJ2-1; 7 bases fit TRBD2. CDR3 length: 16 amino acids. The V and J ends lost 1 base and 6 bases, in that order; junction bases with no gene match: 9. Germline CDR1 and CDR2: ENHRY and SYGVKD. The CDR3 coding sequence is TGTGCCATCAGTGAGTTGGGGGGAGGGGTAGGCAATGAGCAGTTCTTC. Encoded protein: CAISELGGGVGNEQFF.